This T cell receptor (beta chain) was retrieved from a study of beta chain features in type 1 diabetes. Study outcomes and limitations: Type 1 diabetes patients had moderately but significantly shorter TCRB CDR3s in all four CD4+ subsets.

V was cut by 1 base and J by 3 bases, with 11 bases left in between. The CDR3 has 15 amino acids. The germline V gene encodes CDR1 SGHTA and CDR2 FQGNSA. Ten or more counts support this clone. Its target is unknown. Other DNA sequences of this sample code for an identical CDR3. Sequencing targeted expressed TCRB transcripts, as all isolated RNA had been reverse transcribed. The protocol was immunoSEQ multiplex PCR, while the TCRdb copy is restricted to in-frame clones and leaves out a portion. The sample includes almost 350,000 clones, over 7% of them seen just once. V gene TRBV7-2 combines with J gene TRBJ2-3, with a tentative D call TRBD1 (6 bases). Sequences were obtained from central memory CD4+ T cells from blood. This TCR was recovered from a man younger than 40 with type 1 diabetes. This chain's CDR3 is CASSLGQGRTDTQYF. The CDR3 DNA reads as TGTGCCAGCAGCTTAGGTCAGGGGCGGACAGATACGCAGTATTTT.